This TCR beta chain was captured in a study of CD8+CD57+ T cells in acquired aplastic anemia. The CDR3 has 14 amino acids. Germline CDR1 MDHEN, CDR2 SYDVKM. V was pared by 1 base and J by 5 bases, with 4 bases of the junction left unmatched. Sequencing involved patients with CD8+CD57+ cell expansion previously shown by flow cytometry. Genomic DNA, serving as template, underwent TCR beta VDJ and CDR3 profiling. TCRdb processed the reads anew with MiXCR; each CDR3 protein has one entry. The table records some 120,000 distinct CDR3 sequences, approximately 50% of them present only once. This clonotype was counted between two and nine times.

V gene TRBV28 combines with J gene TRBJ2-5; 7 bases are shared with TRBD1. The sample consisted of sorted CD4+, CD8+, or CD8+CD57+ T cells (not recorded which) from PBMCs. This TCR was sampled from a human donor with aplastic anemia. For the CDR3, the DNA is TGTGCCAGCAGTTTATACAGGGGTAGGGAGACCCAGTACTTC. This codes for CASSLYRGRETQYF.